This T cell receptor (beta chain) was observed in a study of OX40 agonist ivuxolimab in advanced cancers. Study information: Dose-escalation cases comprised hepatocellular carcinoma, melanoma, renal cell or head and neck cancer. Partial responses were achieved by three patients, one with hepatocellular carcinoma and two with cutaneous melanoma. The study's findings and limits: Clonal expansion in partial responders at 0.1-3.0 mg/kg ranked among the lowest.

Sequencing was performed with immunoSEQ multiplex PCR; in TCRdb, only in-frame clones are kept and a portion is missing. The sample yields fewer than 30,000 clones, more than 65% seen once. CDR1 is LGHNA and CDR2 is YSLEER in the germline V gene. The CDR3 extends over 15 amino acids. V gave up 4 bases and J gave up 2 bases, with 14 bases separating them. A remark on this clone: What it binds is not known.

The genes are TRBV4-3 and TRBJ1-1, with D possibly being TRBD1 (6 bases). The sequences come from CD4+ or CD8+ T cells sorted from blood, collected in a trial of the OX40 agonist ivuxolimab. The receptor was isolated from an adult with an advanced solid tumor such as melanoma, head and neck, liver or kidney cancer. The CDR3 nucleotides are TGCGCCAGCAGCCCCTCGGGGACACCTAACACTGAAGCTTTCTTT. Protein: CASSPSGTPNTEAFF.